A single sample is the source of the 28 T cell receptor beta chains below, sequenced in a study of CD8+ T cells in alopecia areata. Sequencing templates came from extracted RNA that was reverse transcribed into cDNA. Sequenced by immunoSEQ multiplex PCR; TCRdb stores in-frame clones only, minus some. In the table there are over 150,000 clones, roughly three fifths of which are singletons. Sequencing input: CD8+ T cells sorted from blood. The receptors were sampled from a human donor in good health.

This clone was seen more than once but under ten times. The V and J genes are TRBV13 and TRBJ2-1; 13 positions match TRBD2. The CDR3 length is 16 residues. The V segment lost 5 bases and the J segment 7 bases; nucleotides outside the gene matches: 8. The germline V gene encodes CDR1 PRHDT and CDR2 FYEKMQ (reference sequence). The CDR3 nucleotides are TGTGCCAGCAGCGCACTAGCGGGGGGGCGCAAAAATGAGCAGTTCTTC. This sequence encodes CASSALAGGRKNEQFF.

The sample holds one count of this clone. This rearrangement joins TRBV30 to TRBJ2-1, with D maybe TRBD1 (5 bases). In germline, CDR1 is GTSNPN, CDR2 SVGIG (reference sequence). The CDR3 contains 16 residues. Trimming left V 0 bases short and J 0 bases short, with 12 bases between. CDR3 DNA: TGTGCCTGGAGTGTGGGGTTAGGGGACTCCTACAATGAGCAGTTCTTC. Translation: CAWSVGLGDSYNEQFF. Complete variable domain (other parts from reference TRBV30 and TRBJ2-1): SQTIHQWPATLVQPVGSPLSLECTVEGTSNPNLYWYRQAAGRGLQLLFYSVGIGQISSEVPQNLSASRPQDRQFILSSKKLLLSDSGFYLCAWSVGLGDSYNEQFFGPGTRLTVL.

This clone was seen only a few times. This sequence joins TRBV2 and TRBJ2-1; 7 bases match TRBD1. V shed 6 bases, J shed 8 bases, and the junction held 10 bases outside the gene matches. The germline V gene encodes CDR1 SNHLY and CDR2 FYNNEI. The length of the CDR3 is 14 residues. The CDR3 loop is CASRATTGTDEQFF. CDR3 DNA: TGTGCCAGCAGGGCAACGACAGGGACGGATGAGCAGTTCTTC.

The V and J genes are TRBV2 and TRBJ2-7; D may be TRBD1 or TRBD2 (5 bases each). This CDR3 spans 15 amino acids. Germline CDR1 reads SNHLY; CDR2 reads FYNNEI. V was pared by 10 bases and J by 2 bases, with 21 bases between. CDR3 protein: CATSSGAGRPYEQYF. CDR3 nucleotides: TGTGCCACCTCCTCAGGAGCAGGGAGACCCTACGAGCAGTACTTC.

This chain links TRBV5-1 with TRBJ1-6; a weak D match, TRBD1 (6 bases). Between the trimmed V and J ends, which lost 8 bases and 6 bases, there was a span of 12 bases. The CDR3 sequence is 13 residues long. Per germline, CDR1 SGHRS and CDR2 YFSETQ. The CDR3 protein is CASTTGSNSPLHF. The DNA for the CDR3 is TGCGCCAGTACGACAGGTTCTAATTCACCCCTCCACTTT. Complete variable domain (other parts from reference TRBV5-1 and TRBJ1-6): KAGVTQTPRYLIKTRGQQVTLSCSPISGHRSVSWYQQTPGQGLQFLFEYFSETQRNKGNFPGRFSGRQFSNSRSEMNVSTLELGDSALYLCASTTGSNSPLHFGNGTRLTVT.

The chain links TRBV5-1 to TRBJ1-3, with D maybe TRBD1 (6 bases). The CDR3 runs 12 residues. Germline V gene sequence: CDR1 SGHRS, CDR2 YFSETQ. Trimming removed 7 bases from V and 7 bases from J, with 12 bases in between. The CDR3 DNA is TGCGCCAGCGGGGACAAGTGGAACACCATATATTTT. Translating gives CASGDKWNTIYF.

The CDR3, as DNA: TGCGCCAGCAGCTTGGGATGGGCCAATCAGCCCCAGCATTTT. Amino acid sequence: CASSLGWANQPQHF. The rearrangement links TRBV5-1 to TRBJ1-5; D remains ambiguous. With 0 bases removed from V and 3 bases from J, the gap between germline ends came to 7 bases. Per the germline V gene, CDR1 is SGHRS and CDR2 is YFSETQ. This CDR3 comprises 14 residues.

This chain connects TRBV15 to TRBJ1-6; 8 bases match TRBD1. V lost 5 bases to trimming and J lost 9 bases; unmatched junction nucleotides: 15. This CDR3 comprises 17 residues. Germline CDR1 reads LNHNV; CDR2 reads YYDKDF (reference sequence). The CDR3 DNA sequence: TGTGCCACCAGCCCCTTCCGTGACAGGGGCTGGGCTTCACCCCTCCACTTT. It encodes CATSPFRDRGWASPLHF. Full variable domain (rest looked up from reference TRBV15 and TRBJ1-6): DAMVIQNPRYQVTQFGKPVTLSCSQTLNHNVMYWYQQKSSQAPKLLFHYYDKDFNNEADTPDNFQSRRPNTSFCFLDIRSPGLGDTAMYLCATSPFRDRGWASPLHFGNGTRLTVT.

The chain uses TRBV4-1 and TRBJ2-1; 8 bases are shared with TRBD2. CDR3 length: 15 residues. With V trimmed by 4 bases and J by 3 bases, 5 bases remained unmatched. Per the germline V gene, CDR1 is MGHRA and CDR2 is YSYEKL. The CDR3 region is CASSRSGGDYNEQFF. As DNA, the CDR3 is TGCGCCAGCAGCCGCAGCGGGGGAGACTACAATGAGCAGTTCTTC.

This chain joins TRBV7-8 and TRBJ2-3; possibly TRBD1 or TRBD2 for D (5 bases each). Trimming left V 9 bases short and J 5 bases short, with 24 bases between. This CDR3 has 16 amino acids. Germline V gives CDR1 SGHVS, CDR2 FQNEAQ. CDR3 region: CASTGFGGRVKDTQYF. The DNA of the CDR3 is TGTGCCAGTACGGGGTTCGGTGGCAGGGTTAAAGATACGCAGTATTTT.

The chain employs TRBV29-1 and TRBJ2-7; perhaps TRBD2 as D (5 bases). Germline V gene data show CDR1 as SQVTM and CDR2 as ANQGSEA. CDR3 length: 14 residues. The V and J ends lost 0 bases and 4 bases respectively, with 13 bases between them. CDR3 in DNA: TGCAGCGTTGAAGACCAGGACTCGAAATACGAGCAGTACTTC. Protein sequence: CSVEDQDSKYEQYF.

The chain joins TRBV11-2 to TRBJ2-7; D is perhaps TRBD2 (5 bases). Trimming removed 3 bases from V and 3 bases from J, with 9 bases in between. This CDR3 region has 13 residues. Germline assignment: CDR1 SGHAT and CDR2 FQNNGV. The CDR3: CASSFYRGYEQYF. The CDR3 region has the DNA TGTGCCAGCAGCTTTTACCGGGGCTACGAGCAGTACTTC.

This clone came up many times. This chain links TRBV7-2 with TRBJ2-3; tentative D call: TRBD2 (6 bases). CDR1 is SGHTA and CDR2 is FQGNSA in the germline V gene. Trimming pared 2 bases from V and 0 bases from J, leaving 9 bases between. This CDR3 spans 15 amino acids. CDR3 residues: CASSLISGSTDTQYF. The CDR3 nucleotides read TGTGCCAGCAGCTTAATAAGCGGGAGCACAGATACGCAGTATTTT.

The rearrangement links TRBV2 to TRBJ2-1; TRBD2 matches at 8 bases. Germline assignment: CDR1 SNHLY and CDR2 FYNNEI. The CDR3 is 15 amino acids. J gave up 3 bases and V 4 bases, and 5 bases lay outside the gene matches. Here the CDR3 reads CASSVGLEIYNEQFF. The CDR3 nucleotides read TGTGCCAGCAGTGTGGGACTAGAGATCTACAATGAGCAGTTCTTC.

The chain couples TRBV7-9 to TRBJ2-7, with D hard to call. Germline V gene lookup returns CDR1 SEHNR and CDR2 FQNEAQ (reference sequence). V gave up 6 bases and J gave up 3 bases, with 9 bases separating them. This CDR3 has 12 amino acids. The CDR3 spells CASRGQHYEQYF. In DNA, the CDR3 is TGTGCCAGCAGGGGCCAGCACTACGAGCAGTACTTC.

This clone has just a few counts. The chain employs TRBV29-1 and TRBJ1-2, with D unresolved. Deletions cut 7 bases from V and 4 bases from J, with 10 bases between. The CDR3 is made up of 11 amino acids. CDR1 and CDR2 (germline): SQVTM, ANQGSEA. The CDR3 sequence is CSALDSYGYTF. CDR3 bases: TGCAGCGCTCTAGATAGCTATGGCTACACCTTC.

This clone was detected a few times. The V gene is TRBV5-6, the J gene TRBJ2-3; perhaps TRBD2 as D (6 bases). With 2 bases removed from V and 4 bases from J, the gap between germline ends came to 11 bases. The CDR3 is 14 residues long. Germline V gene sequence: CDR1 SGHDT, CDR2 YYEEEE. CDR3 loop: CASSFSGVSDTQYF. The CDR3 DNA follows: TGTGCCAGCAGCTTCTCGGGGGTATCAGATACGCAGTATTTT.

This chain uses TRBV5-4 with TRBJ1-2; D gene ambiguous. This CDR3 contains 12 residues. Trimming took 0 bases from V and 7 from J, leaving 7 bases between them. Germline V gives CDR1 SGHNT, CDR2 YYREEE (reference sequence). The CDR3 DNA sequence: TGTGCCAGCAGCTTGGGGGGAGCTGGCTACACCTTC. The encoded protein is CASSLGGAGYTF.

Regarding this clone: The sample contains more than one DNA sequence encoding this CDR3. The genes are TRBV27 and TRBJ2-7; 8 nucleotides align to TRBD2. The germline V gene has CDR1 MNHEY and CDR2 SMNVEV (reference sequence). The length of the CDR3 is 14 residues. Unmatched junction bases numbered 2, after V lost 2 bases and J lost 2 bases. The CDR3 nucleotides are TGTGCCAGCAGTTTAGCGGGGGGTCCCTACGAGCAGTACTTC. Protein sequence: CASSLAGGPYEQYF.

This clone came up many times. V and J are TRBV14 and TRBJ2-7, with D uncertain. Germline assignment: CDR1 SGHDN and CDR2 FVKESK. This CDR3 spans 13 amino acids. Trimming took off 4 bases at V and 1 base at J, with 8 bases between the two ends. The CDR3 nucleotides are TGTGCCAGCAGCCCAAAGAGGTCCTACGAGCAGTACTTC. This encodes CASSPKRSYEQYF.

V gene TRBV30 combines with J gene TRBJ1-1; D gene ambiguous. The CDR3 consists of 14 residues. Germline loops: CDR1 GTSNPN, CDR2 SVGIG (reference sequence). Trimming took 0 bases from V and 5 from J, leaving 13 bases between them. In DNA, the CDR3 is TGTGCCTGGAGTGTAAGAGGGCGAGGTACTGAAGCTTTCTTT. Encoded protein: CAWSVRGRGTEAFF.

J is TRBJ1-2 and V is TRBV29-1, with D perhaps matching TRBD1 (5 bases). Between the trimmed V and J ends, which lost 2 bases and 4 bases, there was a span of 20 bases. The CDR3 covers 16 residues. The germline V gene has CDR1 SQVTM and CDR2 ANQGSEA. Written as DNA, the CDR3 is TGCAGCGTTGAAAGCGTCTGGGAGGGGTCGGCCTATGGCTACACCTTC. Protein product: CSVESVWEGSAYGYTF. The whole variable domain, filled in from reference TRBV29-1 and TRBJ1-2, reads SAVISQKPSRDICQRGTSLTIQCQVDSQVTMMFWYRQQPGQSLTLIATANQGSEATYESGFVIDKFPISRPNLTFSTLTVSNMSPEDSSIYLCSVESVWEGSAYGYTFGSGTRLTVV.

The chain recombines TRBV5-1 with TRBJ2-6, with D perhaps assigned TRBD1 or TRBD2 (5 bases each). CDR1 is SGHRS and CDR2 is YFSETQ in the germline V gene. The CDR3 is 15 amino acids. V lost 2 bases and J lost 4, with 10 bases in between. In nucleotides, the CDR3 is TGCGCCAGCAGCTTAGAGGGGCGCGGGGCCAACGTCCTGACTTTC. As protein: CASSLEGRGANVLTF.

This clone was counted only a few times. This rearrangement joins TRBV11-2 to TRBJ2-2; D not resolved. Germline CDR1 is SGHAT and CDR2 is FQNNGV. The CDR3 has 12 amino acids. V lost 5 bases, J lost 5 bases, and 6 bases lay in between. The CDR3, as DNA: TGTGCCAGCAGCGGGCTAACCGGGGAGCTGTTTTTT. Its translation: CASSGLTGELFF.

The table lists this clone with a few counts. V usage is TRBV18 and J usage is TRBJ1-3; D gene uncertain. Trimming removed 4 bases from V and 0 bases from J, with 16 bases in between. The CDR3 spans 17 residues. Germline CDR1 is KGHSH and CDR2 is LQKENI. The CDR3 loop reads CASSLNPAATSGNTIYF. In nucleotides, the CDR3 is TGTGCCAGCTCACTGAACCCCGCAGCCACCTCTGGAAACACCATATATTTT.

The chain links TRBV2 to TRBJ2-3, with no clear D. CDR1 SNHLY and CDR2 FYNNEI come from the germline V gene. The V gene lost 5 bases and the J gene lost 4 bases, with 16 bases spanning the gap. The CDR3 totals 15 residues. CDR3 in amino acids: CASSPDGVAADTQYF. The CDR3, as DNA: TGTGCCAGCAGTCCAGATGGGGTCGCGGCAGATACGCAGTATTTT.

This sequence joins TRBV5-4 and TRBJ1-1; D call uncertain. CDR3 length: 15 residues. The ends were cut back, 1 base at V and 2 bases at J, with 12 bases in the middle. The germline gives CDR1 SGHNT, CDR2 YYREEE (reference sequence). The CDR3, as DNA: TGTGCCAGCAGCTTGCACCCGGGTTCCAACACTGAAGCTTTCTTT. Translated: CASSLHPGSNTEAFF.

This clone was detected only once. This sequence joins TRBV5-1 and TRBJ2-7, with D perhaps TRBD1 (5 bases). The CDR3 is 14 residues long. The V end lost 2 bases, the J end lost 5 bases, and 14 bases lay between the germline ends. The germline V gene has CDR1 SGHRS and CDR2 YFSETQ. The CDR3 loop reads CASSLLAGNDEQYF. Written as DNA, the CDR3 is TGCGCCAGCAGCTTACTGGCAGGGAACGACGAGCAGTACTTC.